The next 24 T cell receptor beta chains were all read from a single sample in a study of human T cells and chemical hapten exposure. Time point given: patch test 2, 6 weeks after DPC sensitization. Indicated treatment: therapeutic diphenylcyclopropenone sensitization with weekly scalp DPC. TCRdb used MiXCR to reprocess the RACE reads, holding one entry per CDR3 protein. Here the sample spans just over 350,000 distinct CDR3 sequences, about 6% being singletons. The material was whole blood, obtained in connection with sensitization to the hapten diphenylcyclopropenone (DPC). Receptors originate from a woman aged 18 to 35 with alopecia areata. Some clones in this sample may be carry-over from other donors' samples.

The V and J genes are TRBV4-3 and TRBJ1-2; weak D call: TRBD1 (6 bases). Trimming shortened V by 0 bases and J by 4 bases, and 12 bases separated the two germline ends. From germline, CDR1 is LGHNA and CDR2 YSLEER. The CDR3 length is 15 residues. The CDR3 DNA follows: TGCGCCAGCAGCCAAGACAGGGGTTTAGGCTATGGCTACACCTTC. Residues: CASSQDRGLGYGYTF.

This clonotype was seen a few times. V gene TRBV7-2 combines with J gene TRBJ1-5, with 9 bases matching TRBD1. The CDR3 contains 18 residues. CDR1 is SGHTA, CDR2 FQGNSA, per germline. Trimming cost V 4 bases and J 3 bases; bases outside gene matches: 13. For the CDR3, the DNA is TGTGCCAGCAGCTACTTTCCCGGGACAGGGTTAGTCAATCAGCCCCAGCATTTT. Its translation: CASSYFPGTGLVNQPQHF. Complete variable domain (other parts from reference TRBV7-2 and TRBJ1-5): GAGVSQSPSNKVTEKGKDVELRCDPISGHTALYWYRQSLGQGLEFLIYFQGNSAPDKSGLPSDRFSAERTGGSVSTLTIQRTQQEDSAVYLCASSYFPGTGLVNQPQHFGDGTRLSIL.

This clonotype was detected ten times or more. The V and J genes are TRBV28 and TRBJ1-6, with 10 bases lining up with TRBD1. Germline V gives CDR1 MDHEN, CDR2 SYDVKM. The CDR3 extends over 17 amino acids. V lost 4 bases, J lost 8 bases, and 11 bases stayed unmatched. CDR3 sequence: CASSSVLPGTGDSPLHF. The CDR3 DNA reads TGTGCCAGCAGTTCAGTCCTCCCCGGGACAGGGGATTCACCCCTCCACTTT.

This clonotype was seen at least ten times. The chain couples TRBV2 to TRBJ2-7; 7 nucleotides line up with TRBD1. Germline CDR1 and CDR2: SNHLY and FYNNEI. The CDR3 contains 13 residues. The junction had 9 bases not matched to a gene; V was cut back by 10 bases and J by 3 bases. CDR3 in amino acids: CATEGQTSYEQYF. CDR3 bases: TGTGCCACCGAGGGACAGACGAGCTACGAGCAGTACTTC.

This chain links TRBV6-6 with TRBJ1-2; D ambiguous. This CDR3 region has 13 residues. Germline CDR1 MNHNY, CDR2 SVGAGI (reference sequence). Trimming removed 6 bases from V and 5 bases from J, with 13 bases in between. This chain's CDR3 is CASSPGSFYGYTF. The CDR3 coding sequence is TGTGCCAGCAGCCCCGGATCTTTTTATGGCTACACCTTC.

This rearrangement joins TRBV6-6 to TRBJ1-1; D is unresolved. V was pared by 7 bases and J by 1 base, with 7 bases between. The V gene's germline CDR1 is MNHNY and CDR2 SVGAGI (reference sequence). The CDR3 is made up of 12 amino acids. The CDR3 bases are TGTGCCAGCAACGAGGGGAACACTGAAGCTTTCTTT. This translates into CASNEGNTEAFF.

This clonotype was found a few times. The rearrangement uses TRBV12-3 or TRBV12-4 and TRBJ2-1; 7 bases match TRBD2. J lost 6 bases, V lost 6 bases, and 8 bases had no gene match. The CDR3 has 14 residues. DNA of the CDR3: TGTGCCAGCAGGGACCTAGCGGTTTCCAATGAGCAGTTCTTC. This codes for CASRDLAVSNEQFF.

This clonotype occurred many times. The chain is built from TRBV12-3 or TRBV12-4 and TRBJ1-1; no firm D call. The V end lost 7 bases, the J end lost 8 bases, and 14 bases lay between the germline ends. CDR3 length equals 12 residues. This CDR3 reads CASTPSGSEAFF. CDR3 sequence (DNA): TGTGCCAGCACCCCGAGTGGTTCAGAAGCTTTCTTT.

The chain couples TRBV28 to TRBJ2-6; TRBD2 is a possible D gene (6 bases). V was trimmed by 3 bases and J by 0 bases, leaving 15 bases between them. Germline loops: CDR1 MDHEN, CDR2 SYDVKM. This CDR3 spans 18 amino acids. CDR3: CASSLRERVLSGANVLTF. CDR3 in DNA: TGTGCCAGCAGTTTGAGGGAGCGGGTCCTCTCTGGGGCCAACGTCCTGACTTTC.

This chain connects TRBV12-3 or TRBV12-4 to TRBJ2-7, with D possibly matching TRBD1 (5 bases). The CDR3 totals 13 residues. The ends were cut back, 6 bases at V and 0 bases at J, with 9 bases in the middle. The CDR3 DNA reads TGTGCCAGCAGGGGGCTAGGCTCCTACGAGCAGTACTTC. This sequence encodes CASRGLGSYEQYF.

In this sample, this clonotype turned up many times. The rearrangement links TRBV12-3 or TRBV12-4 to TRBJ2-1, with 12 bases matching TRBD2. J gave up 8 bases and V 6 bases, and 8 bases lay outside the gene matches. The length of the CDR3 is 15 residues. The CDR3: CASRRLAGAWDEQFF. The CDR3 coding sequence is TGTGCCAGCAGACGACTAGCGGGGGCTTGGGATGAGCAGTTCTTC.

Many counts were recorded for this clonotype. The V and J genes are TRBV7-2 and TRBJ1-5; maybe TRBD1 (5 bases). Trimming stripped 10 bases from V and 5 bases from J, with 9 bases between. Germline V lookup: CDR1 SGHTA, CDR2 FQGNSA. The CDR3 runs 11 residues. CDR3 nucleotides: TGTGCCACCGGCAGGGATCAGCCCCAGCATTTT. Its translation: CATGRDQPQHF.

This clonotype was counted ten times or more. The chain uses TRBV3-1 and TRBJ1-1; D unclear. This CDR3 contains 13 residues. The V and J ends lost 1 base and 5 bases respectively, with 8 bases between them. Germline assignment: CDR1 LGHDT and CDR2 YNNKEL (reference sequence). CDR3 sequence (DNA): TGTGCCAGCAGCCAAGCAGGAGGAACTGAAGCTTTCTTT. The encoded protein is CASSQAGGTEAFF.

V and J are TRBV3-1 and TRBJ2-7; D unresolved. CDR3 length equals 13 residues. Trimming pared 0 bases from V and 6 bases from J, leaving 9 bases between. Germline V gene lookup returns CDR1 LGHDT and CDR2 YNNKEL (reference sequence). Written as DNA, the CDR3 is TGTGCCAGCAGCCAAGAATTATGGGGCGAGCAGTACTTC. Translating it yields CASSQELWGEQYF.

At least ten counts were recorded for this clonotype. The chain couples TRBV7-8 to TRBJ1-6; 10 bases fit TRBD1. The CDR3 is 16 amino acids. V shed 2 bases, J shed 10 bases, and the junction held 8 bases outside the gene matches. Germline loops: CDR1 SGHVS, CDR2 FQNEAQ. The CDR3 loop is CASSLLMWDRGSPLHF. The CDR3 coding sequence is TGTGCCAGCAGCTTACTTATGTGGGACAGGGGATCACCCCTCCACTTT.

This clonotype was seen a handful of times. The V call is TRBV6-5, the J call TRBJ2-7, with 7 bases lining up with TRBD1. Germline-derived CDR1 and CDR2 are MNHEY and SVGAGI. This CDR3 contains 15 residues. V was clipped by 2 bases and J by 3 bases; unmatched bases: 7. For the CDR3, the DNA is TGTGCCAGCAGTTACGGACCGGGGACAGACTACGAGCAGTACTTC. It encodes CASSYGPGTDYEQYF.

This clonotype has just a few counts. The chain is built from TRBV10-3 and TRBJ1-5; D gene unclear. The V end lost 2 bases, the J end lost 5 bases, and 10 bases lay between the germline ends. The germline CDR1 and CDR2 sequences are ENHRY and SYGVKD. This CDR3 contains 14 residues. The CDR3 DNA follows: TGTGCCATCAGTGAGCGGCAGACTGATCAGCCCCAGCATTTT. Protein product: CAISERQTDQPQHF.

This clonotype was observed a handful of times. V usage is TRBV6-1 and J usage is TRBJ1-2, with 7 bases lining up with TRBD1. V lost 6 bases, J lost 3 bases, and 7 bases stayed unmatched. This CDR3 contains 14 residues. Germline V gene data show CDR1 as MNHNS and CDR2 as SASEGT. CDR3 DNA sequence: TGTGCCAGCAGGAGGGGGCAGGGGGACTATGGCTACACCTTC. It translates to CASRRGQGDYGYTF.

This rearrangement joins TRBV3-1 to TRBJ2-7; TRBD2 matches 8 bases. Trimming removed 4 bases from V and 3 bases from J; junction bases left unmatched: 8. Germline CDR1 and CDR2: LGHDT and YNNKEL (reference sequence). The CDR3 consists of 15 residues. As DNA, the CDR3 is TGTGCCAGCAGCCGCTCCAGCGGGGGAAACTACGAGCAGTACTTC. Translating gives CASSRSSGGNYEQYF.

Only a few counts were recorded for this clonotype. The chain is built from TRBV20-1 and TRBJ1-6; no clear D. CDR3 length: 15 residues. Trimming shortened V by 3 bases and J by 0 bases, and 9 bases separated the two germline ends. CDR1 DFQATT and CDR2 SNEGSKA come from the germline V gene (reference sequence). CDR3 DNA sequence: TGCAGTGCTAGTAGACGGAGCTCCTATAATTCACCCCTCCACTTT. Translation gives CSASRRSSYNSPLHF.

This clonotype was counted ten times or more. The V gene is TRBV11-2, the J gene TRBJ2-7; D possibly matches TRBD1 or TRBD2 (5 bases each). Germline V gene sequence: CDR1 SGHAT, CDR2 FQNNGV. Trimming took 5 bases from V and 0 from J, leaving 11 bases between them. The CDR3 length is 14 residues. CDR3 DNA: TGTGCCAGCAGCCACCGGGACGGCTCCTACGAGCAGTACTTC. Translation gives CASSHRDGSYEQYF.

This clonotype was seen a handful of times. V is TRBV20-1 and J is TRBJ2-5; D perhaps matches TRBD2 (5 bases). Germline V gene data show CDR1 as DFQATT and CDR2 as SNEGSKA (reference sequence). The CDR3 is 13 residues long. Trimming removed 1 base from V and 2 bases from J, with 8 bases in between. The CDR3 nucleotides read TGCAGTGCTAGAGTGACGGGGCAAGAGACCCAGTACTTC. It specifies CSARVTGQETQYF.

This clonotype has only a few counts. V and J are TRBV29-1 and TRBJ2-5, with D possibly matching TRBD2 (5 bases). Per germline, CDR1 SQVTM and CDR2 ANQGSEA. The CDR3 extends over 12 amino acids. The V end was cut by 5 bases, the J end by 4 bases, with 11 bases between. CDR3 loop: CSVLRETETQYF. The CDR3 nucleotides are TGCAGCGTTCTACGGGAAACAGAGACCCAGTACTTC.

This clonotype was seen many times. The rearrangement links TRBV18 to TRBJ1-3; D gene ambiguous. The CDR3 spans 16 residues. Trimming left V 2 bases short and J 3 bases short, with 14 bases between. Germline V gene sequence: CDR1 KGHSH, CDR2 LQKENI. Here the CDR3 reads CASSPDLSGNGNTIYF. DNA for the CDR3: TGTGCCAGCTCACCAGATCTTTCCGGGAATGGAAACACCATATATTTT.